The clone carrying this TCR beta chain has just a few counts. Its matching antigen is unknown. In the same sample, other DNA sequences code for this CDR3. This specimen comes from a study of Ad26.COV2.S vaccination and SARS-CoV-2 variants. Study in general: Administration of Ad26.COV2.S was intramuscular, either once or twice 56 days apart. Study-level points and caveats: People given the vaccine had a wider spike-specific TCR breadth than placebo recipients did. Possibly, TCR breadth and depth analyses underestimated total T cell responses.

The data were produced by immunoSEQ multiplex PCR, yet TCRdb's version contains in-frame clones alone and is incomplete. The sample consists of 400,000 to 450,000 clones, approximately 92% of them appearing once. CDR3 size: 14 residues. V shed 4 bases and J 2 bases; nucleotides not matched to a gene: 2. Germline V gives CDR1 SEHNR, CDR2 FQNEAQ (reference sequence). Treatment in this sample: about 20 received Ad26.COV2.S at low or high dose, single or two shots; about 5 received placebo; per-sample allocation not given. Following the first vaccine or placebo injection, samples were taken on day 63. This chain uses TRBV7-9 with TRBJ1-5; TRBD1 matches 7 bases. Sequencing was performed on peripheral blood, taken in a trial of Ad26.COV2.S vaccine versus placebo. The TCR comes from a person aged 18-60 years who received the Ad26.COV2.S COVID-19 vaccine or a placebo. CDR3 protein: CASSSGQGNQPQHF. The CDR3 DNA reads TGTGCCAGCAGCTCAGGACAGGGCAATCAGCCCCAGCATTTT.